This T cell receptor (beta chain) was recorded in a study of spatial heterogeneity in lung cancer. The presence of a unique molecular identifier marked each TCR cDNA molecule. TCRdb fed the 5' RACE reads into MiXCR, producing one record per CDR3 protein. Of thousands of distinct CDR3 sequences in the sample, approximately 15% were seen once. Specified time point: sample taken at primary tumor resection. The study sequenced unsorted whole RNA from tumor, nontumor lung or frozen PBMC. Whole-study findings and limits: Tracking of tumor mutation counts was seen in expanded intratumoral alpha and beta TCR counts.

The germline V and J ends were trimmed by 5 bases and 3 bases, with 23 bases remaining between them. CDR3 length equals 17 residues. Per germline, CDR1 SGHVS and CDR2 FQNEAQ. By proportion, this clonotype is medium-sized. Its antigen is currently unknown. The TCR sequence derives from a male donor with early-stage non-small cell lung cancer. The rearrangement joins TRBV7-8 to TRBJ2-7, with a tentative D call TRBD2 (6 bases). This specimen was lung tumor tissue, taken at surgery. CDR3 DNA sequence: TGTGCCAGCAGCCCATCTATAACGACTAGTCCTGTCTACGAGCAGTACTTC. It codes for CASSPSITTSPVYEQYF.